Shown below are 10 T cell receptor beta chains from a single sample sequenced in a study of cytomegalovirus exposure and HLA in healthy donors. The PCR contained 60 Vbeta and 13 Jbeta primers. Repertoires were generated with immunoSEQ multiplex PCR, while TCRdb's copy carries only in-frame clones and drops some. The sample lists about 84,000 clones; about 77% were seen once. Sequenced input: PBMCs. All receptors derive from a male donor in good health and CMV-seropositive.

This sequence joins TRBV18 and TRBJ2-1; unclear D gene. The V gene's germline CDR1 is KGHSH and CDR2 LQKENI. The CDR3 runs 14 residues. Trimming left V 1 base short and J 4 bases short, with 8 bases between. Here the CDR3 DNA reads TGTGCCAGCTCACCACTAACAGTATACAATGAGCAGTTCTTC. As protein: CASSPLTVYNEQFF. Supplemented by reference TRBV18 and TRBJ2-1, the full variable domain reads NAGVMQNPRHLVRRRGQEARLRCSPMKGHSHVYWYRQLPEEGLKFMVYLQKENIIDESGMPKERFSAEFPKEGPSILRIQQVVRGDSAAYFCASSPLTVYNEQFFGPGTRLTVL.

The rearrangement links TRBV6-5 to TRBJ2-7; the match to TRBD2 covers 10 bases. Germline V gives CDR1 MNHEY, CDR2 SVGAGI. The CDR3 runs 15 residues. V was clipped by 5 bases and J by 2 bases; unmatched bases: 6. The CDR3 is CASSPGAGGPYEQYF. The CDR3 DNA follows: TGTGCCAGCAGTCCCGGAGCGGGAGGGCCCTACGAGCAGTACTTC.

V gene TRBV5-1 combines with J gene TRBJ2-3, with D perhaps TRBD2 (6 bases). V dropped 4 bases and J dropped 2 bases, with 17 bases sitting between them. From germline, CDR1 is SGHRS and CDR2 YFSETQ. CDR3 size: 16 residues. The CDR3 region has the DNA TGCGCCAGCAGCCCCCGGGGGACCACACTCACAGATACGCAGTATTTT. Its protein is CASSPRGTTLTDTQYF.

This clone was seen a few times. In nucleotides, the CDR3 is TGTGCCAGCAGCCAATCGGGGAGCGGAAGGGGGGAGACCCAGTACTTC. As protein: CASSQSGSGRGETQYF. This rearrangement joins TRBV7-2 to TRBJ2-5; D might be TRBD1 (6 bases). Deletions cut 5 bases from V and 5 bases from J, with 21 bases between. CDR1 is SGHTA, CDR2 FQGNSA, per germline. CDR3 length equals 16 residues.

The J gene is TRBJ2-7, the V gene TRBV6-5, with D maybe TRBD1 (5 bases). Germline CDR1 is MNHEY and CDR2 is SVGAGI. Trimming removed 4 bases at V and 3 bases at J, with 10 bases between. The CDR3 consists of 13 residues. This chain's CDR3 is CASSFNRNYEQYF. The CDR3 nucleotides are TGTGCCAGCAGTTTTAACAGGAACTACGAGCAGTACTTC.

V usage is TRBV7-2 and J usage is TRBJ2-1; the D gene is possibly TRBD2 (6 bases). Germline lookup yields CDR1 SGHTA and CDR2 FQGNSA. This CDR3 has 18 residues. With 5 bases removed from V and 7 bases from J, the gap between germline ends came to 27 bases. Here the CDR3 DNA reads TGTGCCAGCAGCCTTAAGGCGGCTAGCGCACGTCCTACAAATGAGCAGTTCTTC. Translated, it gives CASSLKAASARPTNEQFF.

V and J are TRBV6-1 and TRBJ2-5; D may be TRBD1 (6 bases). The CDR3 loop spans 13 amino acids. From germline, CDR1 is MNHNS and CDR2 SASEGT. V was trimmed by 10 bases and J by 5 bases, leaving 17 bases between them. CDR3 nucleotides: TGTGCCACCAGACAGGACAGATGGGAGACCCAGTACTTC. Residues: CATRQDRWETQYF.

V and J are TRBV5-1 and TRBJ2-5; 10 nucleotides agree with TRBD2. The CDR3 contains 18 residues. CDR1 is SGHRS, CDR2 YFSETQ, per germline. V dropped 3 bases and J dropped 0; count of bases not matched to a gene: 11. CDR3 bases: TGCGCCAGCAGCTCATCCCCGGGACTAGCGAGATACCAAGAGACCCAGTACTTC. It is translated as CASSSSPGLARYQETQYF.

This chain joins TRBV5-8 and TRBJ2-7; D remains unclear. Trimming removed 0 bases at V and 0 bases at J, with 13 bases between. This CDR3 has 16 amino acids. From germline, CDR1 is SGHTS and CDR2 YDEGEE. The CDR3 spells CASSLGLQPYSYEQYF. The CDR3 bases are TGTGCCAGCAGCTTGGGACTCCAGCCCTACTCCTACGAGCAGTACTTC.

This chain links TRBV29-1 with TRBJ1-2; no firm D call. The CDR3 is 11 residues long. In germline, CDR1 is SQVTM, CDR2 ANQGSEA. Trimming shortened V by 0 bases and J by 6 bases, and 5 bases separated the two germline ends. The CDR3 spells CSVEDRDGYTF. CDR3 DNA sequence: TGCAGCGTTGAAGATCGAGATGGCTACACCTTC.